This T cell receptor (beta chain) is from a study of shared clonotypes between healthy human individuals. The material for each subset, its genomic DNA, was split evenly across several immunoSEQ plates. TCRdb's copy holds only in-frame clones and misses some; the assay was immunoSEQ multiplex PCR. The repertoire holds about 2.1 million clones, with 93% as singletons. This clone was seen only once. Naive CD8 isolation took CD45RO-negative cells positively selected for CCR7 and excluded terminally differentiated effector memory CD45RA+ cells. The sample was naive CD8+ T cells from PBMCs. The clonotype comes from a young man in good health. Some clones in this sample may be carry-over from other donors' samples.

CDR3 loop: CASNLAGGFNGYTF. Here the CDR3 DNA reads TGTGCCAGCAACCTGGCGGGGGGCTTTAATGGCTACACCTTC. The chain combines TRBV2 with TRBJ1-2; possible D gene TRBD1, 6 bases. With 7 bases removed from V and 6 bases from J, the gap between germline ends came to 18 bases. CDR3 length: 14 residues. The germline V gene has CDR1 SNHLY and CDR2 FYNNEI.